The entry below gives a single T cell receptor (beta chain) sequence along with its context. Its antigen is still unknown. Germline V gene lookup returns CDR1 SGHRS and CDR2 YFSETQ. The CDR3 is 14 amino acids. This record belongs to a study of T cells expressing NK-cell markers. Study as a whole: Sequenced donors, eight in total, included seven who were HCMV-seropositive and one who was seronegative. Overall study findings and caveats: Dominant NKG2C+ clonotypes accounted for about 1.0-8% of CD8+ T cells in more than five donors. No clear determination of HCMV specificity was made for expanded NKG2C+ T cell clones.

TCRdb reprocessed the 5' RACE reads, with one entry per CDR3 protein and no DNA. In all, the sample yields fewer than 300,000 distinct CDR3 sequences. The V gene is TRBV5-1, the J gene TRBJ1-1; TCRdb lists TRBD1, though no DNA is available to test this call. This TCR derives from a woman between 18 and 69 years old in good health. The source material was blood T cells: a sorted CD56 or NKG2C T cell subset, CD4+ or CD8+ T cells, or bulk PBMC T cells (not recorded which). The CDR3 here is CASSQTGRNTEAFF.